The T cell receptor beta chain under discussion was sequenced for a study of shared clonotypes between healthy human individuals. On the study more broadly: The donor group consisted of two women and a few men, aged 18 to 49.

Of note for this clone: The identical CDR3 is also encoded by other nucleotide sequences in the sample.

Donors were Caucasian adults residing in Nashville, Tennessee, USA. Deep-level settings were used for running the assay. The sequenced material, unsorted PBMC DNA, was run on ten immunoSEQ deep assay plates. Some clones are missing from TCRdb's copy, which holds only in-frame ones; the method was immunoSEQ multiplex PCR. The sample yields approximately 470,000 clones, around 73% seen once. This CDR3 spans 15 amino acids. CDR1 is SGHTA, CDR2 FQGTGA, per germline. With 2 bases clipped from V and 4 bases from J, the junction kept 3 bases outside the gene matches. The chain recombines TRBV7-3 with TRBJ2-1; TRBD2 agrees at 9 bases. The receptor was isolated from a woman aged 40 to 50 in good health. Some clones in this sample may be carry-over from other donors' samples. Material: PBMCs. The CDR3 nucleotides read TGTGCCAGCAGCTTAGCGGGAGGGCCTTACAATGAGCAGTTCTTC. It translates to CASSLAGGPYNEQFF.